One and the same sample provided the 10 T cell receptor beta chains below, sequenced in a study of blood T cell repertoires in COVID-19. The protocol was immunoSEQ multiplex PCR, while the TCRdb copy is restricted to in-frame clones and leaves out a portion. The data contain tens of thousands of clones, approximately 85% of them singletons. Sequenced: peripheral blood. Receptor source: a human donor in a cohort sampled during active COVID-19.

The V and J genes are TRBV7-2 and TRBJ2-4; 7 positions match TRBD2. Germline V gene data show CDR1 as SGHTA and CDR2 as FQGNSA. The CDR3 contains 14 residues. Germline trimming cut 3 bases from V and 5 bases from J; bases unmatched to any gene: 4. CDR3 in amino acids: CASSFGGGENIQYF. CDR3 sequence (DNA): TGTGCCAGCAGCTTTGGTGGGGGGGAAAACATTCAGTACTTC.

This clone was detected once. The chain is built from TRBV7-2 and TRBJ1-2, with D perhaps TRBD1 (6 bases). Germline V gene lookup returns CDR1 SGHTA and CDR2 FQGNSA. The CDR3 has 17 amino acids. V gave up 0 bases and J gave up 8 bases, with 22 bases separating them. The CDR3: CASSLAGSYRVGQGYTF. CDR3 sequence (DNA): TGTGCCAGCAGCTTAGCCGGTAGCTACAGGGTCGGTCAAGGCTACACCTTC.

The CDR3 protein is CASSKALWDRGTDTQYF. In DNA form, the CDR3 reads TGTGCCAGCAGCAAAGCGCTTTGGGACAGGGGGACAGATACGCAGTATTTT. The chain employs TRBV21-1 and TRBJ2-3; TRBD1 reflects the table's D call only, with no check against the DNA. TRBV21-1 is a pseudogene locus. This CDR3 comprises 17 residues.

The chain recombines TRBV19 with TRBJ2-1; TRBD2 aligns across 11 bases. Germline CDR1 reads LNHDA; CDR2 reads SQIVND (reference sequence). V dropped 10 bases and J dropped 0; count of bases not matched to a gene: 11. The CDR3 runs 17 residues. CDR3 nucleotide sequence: TGTGCCACCCAGACTAGCGGGGTACTAAGCTCCTACAATGAGCAGTTCTTC. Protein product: CATQTSGVLSSYNEQFF.

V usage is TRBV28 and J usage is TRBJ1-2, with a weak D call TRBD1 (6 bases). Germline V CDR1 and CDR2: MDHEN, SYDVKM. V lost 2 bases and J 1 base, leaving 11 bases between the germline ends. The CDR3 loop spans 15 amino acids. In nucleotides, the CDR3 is TGTGCCAGCAGTTTAACAGGGTCGGGTAACTATGGCTACACCTTC. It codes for CASSLTGSGNYGYTF.

The CDR3 loop reads CASSSSVGREGAGAEAFF. The CDR3 bases are TGTGCCAGCAGCTCATCGGTGGGCAGGGAGGGAGCTGGCGCTGAAGCTTTCTTT. The chain recombines TRBV7-6 with TRBJ1-1; maybe TRBD1 (5 bases). This CDR3 is 18 amino acids long. Germline assignment: CDR1 SGHVS and CDR2 FNYEAQ. Trimming shortened V by 4 bases and J by 6 bases, and 27 bases separated the two germline ends.

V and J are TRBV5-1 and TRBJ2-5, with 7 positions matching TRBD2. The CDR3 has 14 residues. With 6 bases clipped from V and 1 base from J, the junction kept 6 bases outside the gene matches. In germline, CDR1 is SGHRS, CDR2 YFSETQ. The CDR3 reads CASNTGGLQETQYF. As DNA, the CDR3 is TGCGCCAGCAATACGGGAGGCCTCCAAGAGACCCAGTACTTC.

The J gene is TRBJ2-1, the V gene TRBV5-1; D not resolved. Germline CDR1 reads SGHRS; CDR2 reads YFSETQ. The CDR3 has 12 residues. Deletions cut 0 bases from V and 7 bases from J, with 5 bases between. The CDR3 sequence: CASSLGQNEQFF. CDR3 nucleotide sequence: TGCGCCAGCAGCTTGGGGCAGAATGAGCAGTTCTTC.

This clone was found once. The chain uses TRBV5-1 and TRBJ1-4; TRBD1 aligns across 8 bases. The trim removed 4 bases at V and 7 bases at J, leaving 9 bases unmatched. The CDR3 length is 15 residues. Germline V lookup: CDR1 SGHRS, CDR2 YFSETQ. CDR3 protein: CASSPGQGGGEKLFF. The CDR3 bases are TGCGCCAGCAGCCCAGGACAGGGAGGGGGTGAAAAACTGTTTTTT.

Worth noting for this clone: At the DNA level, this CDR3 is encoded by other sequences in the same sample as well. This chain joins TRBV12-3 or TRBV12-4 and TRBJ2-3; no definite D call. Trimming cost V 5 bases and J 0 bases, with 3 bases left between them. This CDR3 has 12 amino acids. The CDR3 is CASSLSTDTQYF. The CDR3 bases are TGTGCCAGCAGTCTGAGCACAGATACGCAGTATTTT.